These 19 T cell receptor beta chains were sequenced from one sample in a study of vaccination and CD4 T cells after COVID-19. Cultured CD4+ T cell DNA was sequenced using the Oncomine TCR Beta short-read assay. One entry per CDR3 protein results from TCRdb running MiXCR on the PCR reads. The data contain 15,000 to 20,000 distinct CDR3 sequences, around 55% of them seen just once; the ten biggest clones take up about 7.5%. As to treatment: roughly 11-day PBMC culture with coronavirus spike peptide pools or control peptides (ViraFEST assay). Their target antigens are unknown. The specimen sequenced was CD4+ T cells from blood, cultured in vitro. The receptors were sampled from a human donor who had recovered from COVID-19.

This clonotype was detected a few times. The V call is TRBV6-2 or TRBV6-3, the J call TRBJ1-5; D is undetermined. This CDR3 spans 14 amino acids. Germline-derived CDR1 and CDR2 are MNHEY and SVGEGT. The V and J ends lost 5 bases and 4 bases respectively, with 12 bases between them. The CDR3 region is CASSPASTNQPQHF. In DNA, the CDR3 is TGTGCCAGCAGTCCCGCCTCCACGAATCAGCCCCAGCATTTT.

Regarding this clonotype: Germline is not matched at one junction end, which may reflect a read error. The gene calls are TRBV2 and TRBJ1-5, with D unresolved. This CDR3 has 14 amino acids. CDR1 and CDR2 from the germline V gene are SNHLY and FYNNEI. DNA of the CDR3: TGTGCCAGCACTGAATCTAATAGCAATCAGCCCCAGCATTTT. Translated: CASTESNSNQPQHF.

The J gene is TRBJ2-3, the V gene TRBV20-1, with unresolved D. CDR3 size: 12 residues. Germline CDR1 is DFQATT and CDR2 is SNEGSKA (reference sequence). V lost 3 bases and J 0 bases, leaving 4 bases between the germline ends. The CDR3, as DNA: TGCAGTGCTAGCGGGAGCACAGATACGCAGTATTTT. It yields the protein CSASGSTDTQYF.

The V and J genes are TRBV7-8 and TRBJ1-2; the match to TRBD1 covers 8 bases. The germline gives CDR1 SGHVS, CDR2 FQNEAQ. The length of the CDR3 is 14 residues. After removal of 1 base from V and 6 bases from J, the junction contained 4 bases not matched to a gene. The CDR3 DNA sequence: TGTGCCAGCAGCTTAGGACGGACAGGGAATGGCTACACCTTC. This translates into CASSLGRTGNGYTF.

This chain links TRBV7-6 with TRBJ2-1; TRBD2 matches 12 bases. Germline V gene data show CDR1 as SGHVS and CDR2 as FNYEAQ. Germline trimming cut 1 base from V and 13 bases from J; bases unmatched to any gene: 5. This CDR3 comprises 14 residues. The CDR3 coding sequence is TGTGCCAGCAGCTTAGAGTCTAGCGGGAGGGGACAGTTCTTC. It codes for CASSLESSGRGQFF.

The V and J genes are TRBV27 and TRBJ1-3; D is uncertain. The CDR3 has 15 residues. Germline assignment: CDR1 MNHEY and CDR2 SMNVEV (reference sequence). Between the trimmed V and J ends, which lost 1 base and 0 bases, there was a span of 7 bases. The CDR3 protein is CASSLYGFSGNTIYF. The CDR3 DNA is TGTGCCAGCAGTTTATACGGGTTCTCTGGAAACACCATATATTTT.

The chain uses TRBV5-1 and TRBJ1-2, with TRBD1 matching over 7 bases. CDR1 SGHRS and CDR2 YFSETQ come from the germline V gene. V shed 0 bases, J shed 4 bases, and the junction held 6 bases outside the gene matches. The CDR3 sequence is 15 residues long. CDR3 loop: CASSLAGQAPYGYTF. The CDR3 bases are TGCGCCAGCAGCTTGGCAGGACAGGCCCCCTATGGCTACACCTTC.

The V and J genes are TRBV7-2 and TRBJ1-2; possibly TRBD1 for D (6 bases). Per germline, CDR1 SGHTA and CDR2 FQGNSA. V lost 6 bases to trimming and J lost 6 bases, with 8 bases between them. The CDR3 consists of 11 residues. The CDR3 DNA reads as TGTGCCAGCAGACAGGGAGATGGCTACACCTTC. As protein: CASRQGDGYTF. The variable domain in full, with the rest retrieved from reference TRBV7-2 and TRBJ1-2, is GAGVSQSPSNKVTEKGKDVELRCDPISGHTALYWYRQSLGQGLEFLIYFQGNSAPDKSGLPSDRFSAERTGGSVSTLTIQRTQQEDSAVYLCASRQGDGYTFGSGTRLTVV.

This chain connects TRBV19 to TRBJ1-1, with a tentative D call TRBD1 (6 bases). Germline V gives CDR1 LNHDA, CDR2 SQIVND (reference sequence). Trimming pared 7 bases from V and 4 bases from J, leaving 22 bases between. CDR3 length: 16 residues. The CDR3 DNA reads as TGTGCCAGTATCAGGGAATCGGGGGCAACTGGCACTGAAGCTTTCTTT. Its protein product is CASIRESGATGTEAFF.

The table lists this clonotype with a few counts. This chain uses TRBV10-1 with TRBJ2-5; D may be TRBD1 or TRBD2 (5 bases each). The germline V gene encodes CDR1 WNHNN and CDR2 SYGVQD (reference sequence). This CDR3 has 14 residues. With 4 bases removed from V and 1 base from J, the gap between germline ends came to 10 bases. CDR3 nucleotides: TGCGCCAGCAGTGCTTCGGGGCTCCAAGAGACCCAGTACTTC. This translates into CASSASGLQETQYF.

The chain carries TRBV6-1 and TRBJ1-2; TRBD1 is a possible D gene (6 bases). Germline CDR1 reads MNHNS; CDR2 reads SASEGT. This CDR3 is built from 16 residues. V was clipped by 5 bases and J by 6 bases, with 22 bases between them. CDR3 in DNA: TGTGCCAGCAGTCTTTTTTACAGGGCTGATACCAATGGCTACACCTTC. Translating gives CASSLFYRADTNGYTF.

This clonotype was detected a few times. CDR3 region: CASSHPDTGYTF. DNA of the CDR3: TGTGCCAGCAGCCACCCAGACACTGGCTACACCTTC. This chain links TRBV3-1 with TRBJ1-2; unclear D gene. Germline CDR1 is LGHDT and CDR2 is YNNKEL (reference sequence). The CDR3 covers 12 residues. Trimming took off 3 bases at V and 7 bases at J, with 9 bases between the two ends.

The CDR3 coding sequence is TGTGCCATCAGTGACCGCCCCACAGGGTCTGGAAACACCATATATTTT. Translating it yields CAISDRPTGSGNTIYF. V and J are TRBV10-3 and TRBJ1-3, with D perhaps matching TRBD1 (6 bases). The V gene's germline CDR1 is ENHRY and CDR2 SYGVKD. This CDR3 region has 16 residues. Trimming pared 3 bases from V and 1 base from J, leaving 13 bases between.

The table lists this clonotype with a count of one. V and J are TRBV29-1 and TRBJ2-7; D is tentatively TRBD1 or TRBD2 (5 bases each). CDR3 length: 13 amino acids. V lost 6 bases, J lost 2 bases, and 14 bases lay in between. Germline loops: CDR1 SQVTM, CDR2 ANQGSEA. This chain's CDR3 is CSVGTYATYEQYF. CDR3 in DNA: TGCAGCGTCGGGACCTACGCTACCTACGAGCAGTACTTC.

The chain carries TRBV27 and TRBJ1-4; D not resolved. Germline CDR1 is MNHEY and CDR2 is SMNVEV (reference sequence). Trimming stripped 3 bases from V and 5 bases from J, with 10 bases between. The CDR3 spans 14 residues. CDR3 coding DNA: TGTGCCAGCAGTTTCGGCAGGTGGAATGAAAAACTGTTTTTT. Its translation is CASSFGRWNEKLFF.

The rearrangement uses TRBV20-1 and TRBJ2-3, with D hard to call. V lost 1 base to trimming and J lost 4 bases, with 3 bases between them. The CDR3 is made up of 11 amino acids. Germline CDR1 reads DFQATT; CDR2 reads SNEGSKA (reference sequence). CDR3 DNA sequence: TGCAGTGCTAGAGCCGCAGATACGCAGTATTTT. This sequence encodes CSARAADTQYF.

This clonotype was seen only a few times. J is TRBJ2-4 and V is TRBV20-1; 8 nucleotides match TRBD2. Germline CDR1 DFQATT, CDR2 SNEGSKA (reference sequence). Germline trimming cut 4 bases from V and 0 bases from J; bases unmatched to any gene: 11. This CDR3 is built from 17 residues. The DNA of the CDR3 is TGCAGTGCTACCCTGGGGAGCGGGGGATTAGCCAAAAACATTCAGTACTTC. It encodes CSATLGSGGLAKNIQYF.

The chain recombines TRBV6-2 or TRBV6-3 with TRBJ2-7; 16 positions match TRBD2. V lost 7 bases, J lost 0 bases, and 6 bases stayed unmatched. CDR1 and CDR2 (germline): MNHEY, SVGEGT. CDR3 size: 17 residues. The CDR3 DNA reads TGTGCCAGCACCCGGGGACTAGCGGGAGGGTACTCCTACGAGCAGTACTTC. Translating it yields CASTRGLAGGYSYEQYF.

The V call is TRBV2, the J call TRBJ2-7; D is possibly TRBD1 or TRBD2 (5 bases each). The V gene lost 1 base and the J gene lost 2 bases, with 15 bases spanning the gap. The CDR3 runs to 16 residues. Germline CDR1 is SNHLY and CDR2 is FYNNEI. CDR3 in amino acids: CASSEEGTPGPYEQYF. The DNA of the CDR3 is TGTGCCAGCAGTGAAGAAGGGACCCCGGGCCCCTACGAGCAGTACTTC.